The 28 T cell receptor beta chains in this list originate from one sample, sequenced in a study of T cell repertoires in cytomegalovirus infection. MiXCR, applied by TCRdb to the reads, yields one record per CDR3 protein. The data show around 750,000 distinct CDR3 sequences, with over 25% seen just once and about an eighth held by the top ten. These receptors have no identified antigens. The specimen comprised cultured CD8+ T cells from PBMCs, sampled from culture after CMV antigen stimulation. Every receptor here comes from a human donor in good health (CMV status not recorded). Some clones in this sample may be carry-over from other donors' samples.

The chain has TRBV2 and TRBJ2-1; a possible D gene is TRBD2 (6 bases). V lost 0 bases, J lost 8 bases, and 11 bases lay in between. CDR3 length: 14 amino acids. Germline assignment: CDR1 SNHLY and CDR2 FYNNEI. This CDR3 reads CASSEALRGDEQFF. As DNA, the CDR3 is TGTGCCAGCAGTGAAGCGCTGCGGGGAGATGAGCAGTTCTTC.

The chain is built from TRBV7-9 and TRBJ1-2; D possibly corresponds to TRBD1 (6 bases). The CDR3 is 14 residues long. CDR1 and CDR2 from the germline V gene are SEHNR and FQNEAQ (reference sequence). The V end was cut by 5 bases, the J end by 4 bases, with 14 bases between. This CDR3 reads CASSLSSGVYGYTF. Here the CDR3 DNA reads TGTGCCAGCAGCCTTAGTTCAGGGGTCTATGGCTACACCTTC.

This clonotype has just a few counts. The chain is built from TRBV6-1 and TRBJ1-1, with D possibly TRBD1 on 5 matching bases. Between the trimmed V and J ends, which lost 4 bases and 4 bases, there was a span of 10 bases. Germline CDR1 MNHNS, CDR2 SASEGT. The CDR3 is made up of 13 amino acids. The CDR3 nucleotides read TGTGCCAGCAGTGGGATGGGGGTCACTGAAGCTTTCTTT. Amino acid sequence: CASSGMGVTEAFF.

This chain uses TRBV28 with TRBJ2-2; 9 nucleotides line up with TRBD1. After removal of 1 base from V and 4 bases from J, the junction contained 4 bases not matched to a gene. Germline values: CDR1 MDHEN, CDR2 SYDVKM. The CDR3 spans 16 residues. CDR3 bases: TGTGCCAGCAGTTTATTGGGGACAGGGCTCACCGGGGAGCTGTTTTTT. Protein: CASSLLGTGLTGELFF. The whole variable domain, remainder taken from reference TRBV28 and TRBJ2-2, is DVKVTQSSRYLVKRTGEKVFLECVQDMDHENMFWYRQDPGLGLRLIYFSYDVKMKEKGDIPEGYSVSREKKERFSLILESASTNQTSMYLCASSLLGTGLTGELFFGEGSRLTVL.

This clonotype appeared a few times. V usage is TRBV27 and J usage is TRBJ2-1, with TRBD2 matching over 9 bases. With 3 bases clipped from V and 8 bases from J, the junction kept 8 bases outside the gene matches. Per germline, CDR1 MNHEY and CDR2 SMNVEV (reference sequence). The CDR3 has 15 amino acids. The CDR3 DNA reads TGTGCCAGCAGTTTTCTAGCGGGGTTCGGGGATGAGCAGTTCTTC. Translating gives CASSFLAGFGDEQFF.

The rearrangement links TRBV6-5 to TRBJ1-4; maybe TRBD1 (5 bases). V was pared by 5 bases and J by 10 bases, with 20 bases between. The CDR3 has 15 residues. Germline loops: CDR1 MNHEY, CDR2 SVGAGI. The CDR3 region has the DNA TGTGCCAGCAGTCCCCTACTCGGGGGTGGAGGAAAACTGTTTTTT. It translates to CASSPLLGGGGKLFF.

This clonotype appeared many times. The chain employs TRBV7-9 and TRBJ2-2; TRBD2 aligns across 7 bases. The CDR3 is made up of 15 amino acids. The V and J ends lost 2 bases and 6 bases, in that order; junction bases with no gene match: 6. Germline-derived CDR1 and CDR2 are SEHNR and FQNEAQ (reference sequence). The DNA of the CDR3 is TGTGCCAGCAGCTTAAGCGGGACTATGGCCGGGGAGCTGTTTTTT. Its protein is CASSLSGTMAGELFF.

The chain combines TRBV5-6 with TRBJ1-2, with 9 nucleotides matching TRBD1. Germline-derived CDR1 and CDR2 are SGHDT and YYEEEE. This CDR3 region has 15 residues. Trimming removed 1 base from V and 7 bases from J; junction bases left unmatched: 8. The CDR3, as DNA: TGTGCCAGCAGCTTGTGGGACAGGGATGAATCTGGCTACACCTTC. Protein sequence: CASSLWDRDESGYTF.

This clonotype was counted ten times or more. CDR3 residues: CASSYIPSRKFF. The CDR3 DNA reads TGTGCCAGCAGTTACATCCCATCTCGTAAGTTCTTC. The gene calls are TRBV6-2 or TRBV6-3 and TRBJ2-1; D gene ambiguous. Germline V gene data show CDR1 as MNHEY and CDR2 as SVGEGT. Trimming pared 2 bases from V and 14 bases from J, leaving 13 bases between. CDR3 length: 12 residues.

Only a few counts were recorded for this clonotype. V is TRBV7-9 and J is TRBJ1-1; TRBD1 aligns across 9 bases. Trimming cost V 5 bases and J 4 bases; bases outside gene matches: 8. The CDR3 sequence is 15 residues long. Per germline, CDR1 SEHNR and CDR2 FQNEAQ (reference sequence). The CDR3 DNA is TGTGCCAGCAGCACGACAGGGGGGGTTAGCACTGAAGCTTTCTTT. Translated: CASSTTGGVSTEAFF.

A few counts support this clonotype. The CDR3: CASSLFSVDTEAFF. As DNA, the CDR3 is TGTGCCAGCAGCTTATTTTCCGTGGACACTGAAGCTTTCTTT. This chain connects TRBV7-9 to TRBJ1-1, with D hard to call. Trimming stripped 2 bases from V and 3 bases from J, with 10 bases between. The CDR3 sequence is 14 residues long. CDR1 and CDR2 (germline): SEHNR, FQNEAQ (reference sequence).

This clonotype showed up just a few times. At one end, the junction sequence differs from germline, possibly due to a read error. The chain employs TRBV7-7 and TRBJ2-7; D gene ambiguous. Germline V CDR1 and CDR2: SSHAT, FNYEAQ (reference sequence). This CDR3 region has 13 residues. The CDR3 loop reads CASSQTSGYEQYF. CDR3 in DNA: TGTGCTAGCAGCCAGACCTCGGGCTACGAGCAGTACTTC.

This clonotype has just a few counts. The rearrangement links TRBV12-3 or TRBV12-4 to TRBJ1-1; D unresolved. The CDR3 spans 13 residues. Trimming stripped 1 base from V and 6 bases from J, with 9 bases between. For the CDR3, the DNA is TGTGCCAGCAGTTTAGGGTTTAAGGCTGAAGCTTTCTTT. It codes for CASSLGFKAEAFF.

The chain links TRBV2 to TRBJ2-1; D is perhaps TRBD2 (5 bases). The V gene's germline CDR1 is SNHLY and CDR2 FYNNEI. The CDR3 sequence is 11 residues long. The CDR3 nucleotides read TGTGCTAGCGATGAGGTTTCTGAGCAGTTCTTC. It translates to CASDEVSEQFF.

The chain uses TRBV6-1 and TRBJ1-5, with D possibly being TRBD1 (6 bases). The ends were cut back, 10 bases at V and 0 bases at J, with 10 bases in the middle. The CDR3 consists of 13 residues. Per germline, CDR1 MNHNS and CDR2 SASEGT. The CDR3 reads CATQGDSNQPQHF. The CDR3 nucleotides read TGTGCCACACAGGGCGATAGCAATCAGCCCCAGCATTTT.

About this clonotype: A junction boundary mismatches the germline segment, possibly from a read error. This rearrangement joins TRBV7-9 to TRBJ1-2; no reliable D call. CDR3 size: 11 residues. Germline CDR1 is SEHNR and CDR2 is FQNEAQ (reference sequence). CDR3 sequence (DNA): TGCGCCAGCAGCTTAGAGCCGGGGTACACCTTC. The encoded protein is CASSLEPGYTF.

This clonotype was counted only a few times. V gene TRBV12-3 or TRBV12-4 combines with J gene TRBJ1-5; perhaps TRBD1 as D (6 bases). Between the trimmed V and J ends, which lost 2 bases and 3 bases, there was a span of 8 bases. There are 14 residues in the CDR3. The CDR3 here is CASSLSGANQPQHF. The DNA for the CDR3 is TGTGCCAGCAGTTTATCAGGGGCCAATCAGCCCCAGCATTTT.

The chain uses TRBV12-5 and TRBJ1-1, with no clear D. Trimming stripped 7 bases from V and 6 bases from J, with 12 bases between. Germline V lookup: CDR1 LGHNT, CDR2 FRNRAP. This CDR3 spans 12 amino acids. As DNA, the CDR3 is TGTGCTAGTGCTCCAGGCCGAGCTGAAGCTTTCTTT. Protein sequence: CASAPGRAEAFF.

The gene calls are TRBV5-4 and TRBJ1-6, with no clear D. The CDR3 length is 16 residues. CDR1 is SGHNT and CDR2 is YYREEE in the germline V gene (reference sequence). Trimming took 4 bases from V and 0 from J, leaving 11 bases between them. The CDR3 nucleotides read TGTGCCAGCAGCCGAGAGGGCAGCTCCTATAATTCACCCCTCCACTTT. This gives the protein CASSREGSSYNSPLHF.

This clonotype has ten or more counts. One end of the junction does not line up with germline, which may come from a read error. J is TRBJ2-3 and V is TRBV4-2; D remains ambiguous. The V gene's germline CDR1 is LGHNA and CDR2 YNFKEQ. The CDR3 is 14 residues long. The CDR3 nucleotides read TGTGCCAGCAGCCAAGGGAGTAGCAGAGATACGCAGTATTTT. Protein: CASSQGSSRDTQYF.

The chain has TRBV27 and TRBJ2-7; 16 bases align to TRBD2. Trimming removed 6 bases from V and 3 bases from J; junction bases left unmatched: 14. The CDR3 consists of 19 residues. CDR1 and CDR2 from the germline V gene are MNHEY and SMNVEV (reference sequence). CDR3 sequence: CASRKPGLAGGPDDYEQYF. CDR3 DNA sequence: TGTGCCAGCAGAAAACCGGGACTAGCGGGGGGGCCTGACGACTACGAGCAGTACTTC.

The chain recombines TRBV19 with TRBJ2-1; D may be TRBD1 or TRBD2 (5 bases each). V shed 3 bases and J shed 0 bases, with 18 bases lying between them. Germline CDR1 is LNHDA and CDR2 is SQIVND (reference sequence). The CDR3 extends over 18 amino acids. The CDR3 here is CASSILFRDGVSYNEQFF. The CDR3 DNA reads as TGTGCCAGTAGTATTTTATTCCGGGACGGAGTCTCCTACAATGAGCAGTTCTTC.

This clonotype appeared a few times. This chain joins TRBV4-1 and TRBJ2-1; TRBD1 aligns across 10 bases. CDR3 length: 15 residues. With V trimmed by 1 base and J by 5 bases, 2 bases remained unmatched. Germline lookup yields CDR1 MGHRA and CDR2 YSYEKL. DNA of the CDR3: TGCGCCAGCAGCCAAGGGGACAGGGGCAACAATGAGCAGTTCTTC. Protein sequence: CASSQGDRGNNEQFF.

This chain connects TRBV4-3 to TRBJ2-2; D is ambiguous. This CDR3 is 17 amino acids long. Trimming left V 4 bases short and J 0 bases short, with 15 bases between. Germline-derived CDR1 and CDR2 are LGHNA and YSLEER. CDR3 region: CASSPTGPGSNTGELFF. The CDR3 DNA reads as TGCGCCAGCAGCCCAACCGGCCCCGGCTCGAACACCGGGGAGCTGTTTTTT.

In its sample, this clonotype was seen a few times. CDR3: CSATPRHLNTEAFF. In DNA, the CDR3 is TGCAGTGCTACGCCGCGGCACTTGAACACTGAAGCTTTCTTT. The rearrangement joins TRBV20-1 to TRBJ1-1; D not certain. The CDR3 is 14 residues long. Germline values: CDR1 DFQATT, CDR2 SNEGSKA (reference sequence). Trimming took off 4 bases at V and 0 bases at J, with 12 bases between the two ends.

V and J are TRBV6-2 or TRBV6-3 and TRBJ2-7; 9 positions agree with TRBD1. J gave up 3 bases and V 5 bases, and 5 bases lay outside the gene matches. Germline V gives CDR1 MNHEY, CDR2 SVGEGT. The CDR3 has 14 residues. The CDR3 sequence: CASSTGTGSYEQYV. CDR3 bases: TGTGCCAGCAGTACCGGGACAGGGAGCTACGAGCAGTACGTC.

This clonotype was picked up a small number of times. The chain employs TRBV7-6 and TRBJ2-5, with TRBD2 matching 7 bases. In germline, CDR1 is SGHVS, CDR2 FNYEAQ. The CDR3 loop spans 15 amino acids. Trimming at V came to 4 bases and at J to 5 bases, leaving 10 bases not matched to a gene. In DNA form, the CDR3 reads TGTGCCAGCAGCTCACCGGGACTAAACGCCGAGACCCAGTACTTC. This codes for CASSSPGLNAETQYF.

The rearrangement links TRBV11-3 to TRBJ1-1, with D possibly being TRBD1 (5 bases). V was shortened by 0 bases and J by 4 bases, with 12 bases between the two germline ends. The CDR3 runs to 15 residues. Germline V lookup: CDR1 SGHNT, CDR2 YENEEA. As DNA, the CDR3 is TGTGCCAGCAGCTTAGAAGCAGGGTTGGGCACTGAAGCTTTCTTT. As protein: CASSLEAGLGTEAFF.